These 2 T cell receptor beta chains originate from one sample sequenced in a study of T cell changes during pregnancy in multiple sclerosis. The protocol was immunoSEQ multiplex PCR, while the TCRdb copy is restricted to in-frame clones and leaves out a portion. The data hold under 30,000 clones, with around 90% observed a single time. Source: CD8+ T cells from peripheral blood mononuclear cells, taken in the third trimester of pregnancy. The receptors shown here come from a female donor in good health, enrolled as a control in a pregnancy study.

The J gene is TRBJ2-2, the V gene TRBV4-2; 10 nucleotides align to TRBD2. V trimming: 2 bases; J trimming: 3 bases; junction bases outside the gene matches: 0. The CDR3 runs 15 residues. The germline V gene has CDR1 LGHNA and CDR2 YNFKEQ. This CDR3 is CASSQLAGDTGELFF. The CDR3 DNA reads TGTGCCAGCAGCCAACTAGCGGGAGACACCGGGGAGCTGTTTTTT.

This rearrangement joins TRBV23-1 to TRBJ2-5; TRBD2 matches 7 bases. TRBV23-1 is an open reading frame whose function is uncertain. Trimming at V came to 2 bases and at J to 2 bases, leaving 5 bases not matched to a gene. The CDR3 is 15 amino acids. The DNA of the CDR3 is TGCGCCAGCAGTCAAGATAGAGCGGGACAAGAGACCCAGTACTTC. This encodes CASSQDRAGQETQYF.